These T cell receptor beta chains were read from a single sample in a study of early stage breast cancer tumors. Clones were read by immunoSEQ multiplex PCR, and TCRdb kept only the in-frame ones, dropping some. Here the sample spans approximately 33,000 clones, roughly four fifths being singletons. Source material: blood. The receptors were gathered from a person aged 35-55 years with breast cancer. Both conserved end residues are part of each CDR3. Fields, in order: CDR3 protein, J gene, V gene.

cdr3_aa: CASSTGGSSYEQYF
j_call: TRBJ2-7
v_call: TRBV7-3

cdr3_aa: CASSAGTSDHNEQFF
j_call: TRBJ2-1
v_call: TRBV6-5

cdr3_aa: CASSPRLGDHAEAFF
j_call: TRBJ1-1
v_call: TRBV18

cdr3_aa: CASSPPGLAGTDTQYF
j_call: TRBJ2-3
v_call: TRBV18

cdr3_aa: CASSLVTGAHEQYF
j_call: TRBJ2-7
v_call: TRBV5-5

cdr3_aa: CASSERAGGPNLYGYTF
j_call: TRBJ1-2
v_call: TRBV6-1

cdr3_aa: CASSEYLAGGYNEQFF
j_call: TRBJ2-1
v_call: TRBV6-1

cdr3_aa: CASSLEGRGNEQFF
j_call: TRBJ2-1
v_call: TRBV5-1

cdr3_aa: CASSPSTTGGAFF
j_call: TRBJ1-1
v_call: TRBV2

cdr3_aa: CASSFLQPTDYEQYF
j_call: TRBJ2-7
v_call: TRBV5-1

cdr3_aa: CASSMWGPRDTQYF
j_call: TRBJ2-3
v_call: TRBV5-1

cdr3_aa: CASKKTGTDEKLFF
j_call: TRBJ1-4
v_call: TRBV6-1

cdr3_aa: CASSESQVGEGNQEKLFF
j_call: TRBJ1-4
v_call: TRBV25-1

cdr3_aa: CASSATMNTEAFF
j_call: TRBJ1-1
v_call: TRBV9

cdr3_aa: CASSETAGASDTQYF
j_call: TRBJ2-3
v_call: TRBV11-2

cdr3_aa: CSVGGRSTDTQYF
j_call: TRBJ2-3
v_call: TRBV29-1

cdr3_aa: CSVGPTRSGEQFF
j_call: TRBJ2-1
v_call: TRBV29-1

cdr3_aa: CASSQRNSYEQYF
j_call: TRBJ2-7
v_call: TRBV27

cdr3_aa: CASSFPAHQPQHF
j_call: TRBJ1-5
v_call: TRBV7-3

cdr3_aa: CASSLEGTSENIQYF
j_call: TRBJ2-4
v_call: TRBV27

cdr3_aa: CASTKGLKGTEAFF
j_call: TRBJ1-1
v_call: TRBV19

cdr3_aa: CASSLKAGVSYEQYF
j_call: TRBJ2-7
v_call: TRBV27

cdr3_aa: CASSQKGGTSYEQYF
j_call: TRBJ2-7
v_call: TRBV4-1

cdr3_aa: CASSLTIGGTANGYTF
j_call: TRBJ1-2
v_call: TRBV7-8

cdr3_aa: CASSQTWISNQPQHF
j_call: TRBJ1-5
v_call: TRBV7-2

cdr3_aa: CASSHFRETYNEQFF
j_call: TRBJ2-1
v_call: TRBV23-1

cdr3_aa: CASSPADLTYEQYF
j_call: TRBJ2-7
v_call: TRBV18